The 24 T cell receptor beta chains reported below all come from one sample, sequenced in a study of T cells expressing NK-cell markers. TCRdb re-called the 5' RACE reads; every CDR3 protein appears as one record, without DNA. The sample features about 550,000 distinct CDR3 sequences, with approximately 3.6% in its top ten. The specimen was blood T cells: a sorted CD56 or NKG2C T cell subset, CD4+ or CD8+ T cells, or bulk PBMC T cells (not recorded which). The source is a man aged 18-30 years in good health.

The J gene is TRBJ2-2, the V gene TRBV5-1; TCRdb selects TRBD1, and the lack of DNA leaves this call unchecked. There are 15 residues in the CDR3. CDR1 is SGHRS, CDR2 YFSETQ, per germline. The CDR3 loop is CASSWTGGSYGELFF. The full variable domain, completed using reference TRBV5-1 and TRBJ2-2, is KAGVTQTPRYLIKTRGQQVTLSCSPISGHRSVSWYQQTPGQGLQFLFEYFSETQRNKGNFPGRFSGRQFSNSRSEMNVSTLELGDSALYLCASSWTGGSYGELFFGEGSRLTVL.

V gene TRBV10-3 combines with J gene TRBJ2-2; TCRdb picks TRBD2, but there is no DNA to check that call. The CDR3 loop spans 16 amino acids. Per the germline V gene, CDR1 is ENHRY and CDR2 is SYGVKD. CDR3 sequence: CAISESPSGTVGELFF.

The CDR3 spells CASRYTSWNEQFF. This sequence joins TRBV12-3 or TRBV12-4 and TRBJ2-1; TCRdb's D call, TRBD2, is unchecked because there is no DNA. There are 13 residues in the CDR3.

V is TRBV7-9 and J is TRBJ2-1. The germline V gene encodes CDR1 SEHNR and CDR2 FQNEAQ (reference sequence). The CDR3 spans 15 residues. The CDR3 sequence is CASSSISGPHNEQFF.

The V and J genes are TRBV5-5 and TRBJ2-5; TCRdb outputs TRBD2, but without DNA this stays unchecked. The CDR3 length is 17 residues. The germline V gene encodes CDR1 SGHKS and CDR2 YYEKEE (reference sequence). CDR3 in amino acids: CASSLAEGTSRQETQYF.

The chain joins TRBV12-3 or TRBV12-4 to TRBJ2-3; TCRdb returns TRBD2, unconfirmable since there is no DNA. The CDR3 covers 17 residues. CDR3 sequence: CASSTERLAGPTDTQYF.

The rearrangement links TRBV2 to TRBJ2-7; the TCRdb call, TRBD1, lacks DNA for checking. This CDR3 contains 13 residues. From germline, CDR1 is SNHLY and CDR2 FYNNEI. CDR3 amino acids: CASNAEGANEQYF.

The V call is TRBV30, the J call TRBJ2-1; with no DNA, the TCRdb D assignment of TRBD1 cannot be verified. This CDR3 is 12 amino acids long. Germline loops: CDR1 GTSNPN, CDR2 SVGIG (reference sequence). Here the CDR3 reads CAWALSGDEQFF. The full variable domain, with the rest looked up from reference TRBV30 and TRBJ2-1, is SQTIHQWPATLVQPVGSPLSLECTVEGTSNPNLYWYRQAAGRGLQLLFYSVGIGQISSEVPQNLSASRPQDRQFILSSKKLLLSDSGFYLCAWALSGDEQFFGPGTRLTVL.

The chain carries TRBV11-2 and TRBJ2-1; no DNA is available, so the TRBD2 call from TCRdb remains unchecked. The CDR3 contains 15 residues. Per germline, CDR1 SGHAT and CDR2 FQNNGV. CDR3: CASSEGVSVVGEQFF.

V is TRBV25-1 and J is TRBJ2-1; TCRdb's D call of TRBD2 is untestable without DNA. This CDR3 is built from 14 residues. From germline, CDR1 is MGHDK and CDR2 SYGVNS. This CDR3 is CASSDWRDHNEQFF.

The chain has TRBV7-2 and TRBJ2-7. Germline assignment: CDR1 SGHTA and CDR2 FQGNSA. The CDR3 is 15 residues long. The CDR3 loop is CASSLGSSAIYEQYF.

V gene TRBV24-1 combines with J gene TRBJ2-5; checking the TCRdb D call of TRBD1 is not possible without DNA. The length of the CDR3 is 15 residues. The germline gives CDR1 KGHDR, CDR2 SFDVKD. The CDR3 sequence: CATSDPGTVGETQYF.

The chain uses TRBV20-1 and TRBJ2-1; TCRdb's D call of TRBD2 is untestable without DNA. The CDR3 is 15 residues long. Germline CDR1 and CDR2: DFQATT and SNEGSKA (reference sequence). The chain's CDR3 is CSARVPGLGASEQFF.

The chain recombines TRBV7-2 with TRBJ2-7; TCRdb names TRBD2, which stays unverified in the absence of DNA. This CDR3 is 16 amino acids long. The germline gives CDR1 SGHTA, CDR2 FQGNSA. CDR3 loop: CASRLSGLAISYEQYF. Looking up the rest from reference TRBV7-2 and TRBJ2-7 gives the full variable domain: GAGVSQSPSNKVTEKGKDVELRCDPISGHTALYWYRQSLGQGLEFLIYFQGNSAPDKSGLPSDRFSAERTGGSVSTLTIQRTQQEDSAVYLCASRLSGLAISYEQYFGPGTRLTVT.

V and J are TRBV29-1 and TRBJ2-1; lacking DNA, the TRBD2 call made by TCRdb goes unchecked. There are 13 residues in the CDR3. Germline loops: CDR1 SQVTM, CDR2 ANQGSEA. Here the CDR3 reads CSVVTSVRNEQFF.

The chain uses TRBV5-6 and TRBJ1-5; TCRdb selects TRBD1, and the lack of DNA leaves this call unchecked. Germline V gene sequence: CDR1 SGHDT, CDR2 YYEEEE. The CDR3 spans 16 residues. CDR3 sequence reads: CASSSRWDQPIQPQHF.

The rearrangement uses TRBV27 and TRBJ2-2; TCRdb returns TRBD1, unconfirmable since there is no DNA. The germline CDR1 and CDR2 sequences are MNHEY and SMNVEV (reference sequence). The length of the CDR3 is 14 residues. CDR3 sequence: CASTSGTGIGELFF.

The CDR3 reads CASSATRAGMNTEAFF. The chain employs TRBV5-4 and TRBJ1-1. CDR3 length: 16 amino acids. CDR1 and CDR2 (germline): SGHNT, YYREEE (reference sequence).

The V and J genes are TRBV15 and TRBJ2-7; TCRdb's D gene call, TRBD1, goes unchecked for lack of DNA. The CDR3 consists of 16 residues. CDR1 LNHNV and CDR2 YYDKDF come from the germline V gene (reference sequence). CDR3 loop: CATSRVGYRGSYEQYF.

The chain couples TRBV12-3 or TRBV12-4 to TRBJ2-1; without DNA, the TCRdb call of TRBD2 cannot be checked. The CDR3 consists of 17 residues. The CDR3 loop reads CASSRQTSGSSYNEQFF.

The chain joins TRBV4-2 to TRBJ1-5. Germline CDR1 reads LGHNA; CDR2 reads YNFKEQ. This CDR3 has 14 amino acids. The CDR3 spells CASSQRESNQPQHF.

The CDR3 region is CASSLGTSGSFSDTQYF. This chain joins TRBV7-2 and TRBJ2-3; the TCRdb call, TRBD2, lacks DNA for checking. Germline V gives CDR1 SGHTA, CDR2 FQGNSA. This CDR3 region has 17 residues.

The V and J genes are TRBV29-1 and TRBJ2-7; TCRdb returns TRBD1, unconfirmable since there is no DNA. The CDR3 runs to 14 residues. Germline CDR1 reads SQVTM; CDR2 reads ANQGSEA. CDR3: CSVELVALTHEQYF.

The gene calls are TRBV7-9 and TRBJ1-2; checking the TCRdb D call of TRBD1 is not possible without DNA. The CDR3 spans 15 residues. The germline gives CDR1 SEHNR, CDR2 FQNEAQ (reference sequence). This chain's CDR3 is CASSFHRPGVYGYTF.